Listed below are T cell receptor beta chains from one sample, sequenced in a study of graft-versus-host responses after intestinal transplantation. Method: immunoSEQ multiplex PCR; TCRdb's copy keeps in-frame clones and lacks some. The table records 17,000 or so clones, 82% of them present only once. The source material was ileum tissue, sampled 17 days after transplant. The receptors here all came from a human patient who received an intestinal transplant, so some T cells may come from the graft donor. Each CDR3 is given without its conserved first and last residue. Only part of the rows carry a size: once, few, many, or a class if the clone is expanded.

CDR3 protein: ASSDGSGGNNQPQH
V gene: TRBV2
clone size: NA
J gene: TRBJ1-5

CDR3 protein: ASSTTGMGGEKLF
V gene: TRBV5-1
clone size: once
J gene: TRBJ1-4

CDR3 protein: ASRDITGTPNYEQY
V gene: TRBV2
clone size: NA
J gene: TRBJ2-7

CDR3 protein: ASSLWQGGGELF
V gene: TRBV13
clone size: few
J gene: TRBJ2-2

CDR3 protein: ASGRGTSGRAPWEQF
V gene: TRBV9
clone size: NA
J gene: TRBJ2-1

CDR3 protein: ASSLGGTGNTIY
V gene: TRBV28
clone size: NA
J gene: TRBJ1-3

CDR3 protein: SAPMGSGYT
V gene: TRBV29-1
clone size: NA
J gene: TRBJ1-2

CDR3 protein: ASGETASGNTIY
V gene: TRBV7-9
clone size: NA
J gene: TRBJ1-3

CDR3 protein: ASSLSSGGYEQY
V gene: TRBV27
clone size: NA
J gene: TRBJ2-7

CDR3 protein: AWMRTVYGYT
V gene: TRBV30
clone size: once
J gene: TRBJ1-2

CDR3 protein: ASSLQVRTEAF
V gene: TRBV7-2
clone size: NA
J gene: TRBJ1-1

CDR3 protein: ASSGGEGGGDTQY
V gene: TRBV6-5
clone size: NA
J gene: TRBJ2-3

CDR3 protein: ATSRDRANTGELF
V gene: TRBV15
clone size: NA
J gene: TRBJ2-2

CDR3 protein: ASSLWKGKNTDTQY
V gene: TRBV28
clone size: NA
J gene: TRBJ2-3

CDR3 protein: ASSLGQGGHNEQF
V gene: TRBV7-9
clone size: NA
J gene: TRBJ2-1

CDR3 protein: ATSPGRVHTGELF
V gene: TRBV5-1
clone size: NA
J gene: TRBJ2-2

CDR3 protein: ASSLREAYEQY
V gene: TRBV6-1
clone size: once
J gene: TRBJ2-7

CDR3 protein: ASSPDRGHSPLH
V gene: TRBV28
clone size: NA
J gene: TRBJ1-6

CDR3 protein: AGLSGGDTEAF
V gene: TRBV7-9
clone size: NA
J gene: TRBJ1-1

CDR3 protein: ASRGGQNTGELF
V gene: TRBV6-4
clone size: NA
J gene: TRBJ2-2

CDR3 protein: ASSPTSGRGTGELF
V gene: TRBV28
clone size: NA
J gene: TRBJ2-2

CDR3 protein: ASSWGGIYEQY
V gene: TRBV28
clone size: NA
J gene: TRBJ2-7

CDR3 protein: ASSVGGRAGDEQF
V gene: TRBV9
clone size: NA
J gene: TRBJ2-1

CDR3 protein: ATSRRQGLGETQY
V gene: TRBV15
clone size: NA
J gene: TRBJ2-5

CDR3 protein: ASSYGGKEAQY
V gene: TRBV28
clone size: NA
J gene: TRBJ2-5

CDR3 protein: SVDDGSYEQY
V gene: TRBV29-1
clone size: NA
J gene: TRBJ2-7

CDR3 protein: ASSPTTGLSYEQY
V gene: TRBV4-3
clone size: NA
J gene: TRBJ2-7

CDR3 protein: ASSQDLGTYYGYT
V gene: TRBV4-3
clone size: NA
J gene: TRBJ1-2

CDR3 protein: SVFARAGGTHEQY
V gene: TRBV29-1
clone size: NA
J gene: TRBJ2-7

CDR3 protein: ASSARGSGYPQETQY
V gene: TRBV9
clone size: NA
J gene: TRBJ2-5

CDR3 protein: ASSFPLAGVVDTQY
V gene: TRBV11-2
clone size: NA
J gene: TRBJ2-3